This TCR beta chain was captured by sequencing in a study of CD8+CD57+ T cells in acquired aplastic anemia. As for the study in general: Each DNA sample taken from sorted CD4+ and CD8+ cells came to about 3.2 ug on average.

The CDR3 runs to 14 residues. Germline assignment: CDR1 SGHKS and CDR2 YYEKEE (reference sequence). The V gene lost 4 bases and the J gene lost 9 bases, with 19 bases spanning the gap. Patients who underwent sequencing had shown CD8+CD57+ cell expansion by flow cytometry. Genomic DNA constituted the template upon which TCR beta VDJ and CDR3 profiling was performed. TCRdb re-called the reads through MiXCR, storing one row per CDR3 protein. The sample has about 200,000 distinct CDR3 sequences, roughly 53% seen once. Study-wide results and limits: Overlapping CD8+ CDR3 repertoires of patients and controls contained around 30 shared sequences.

This clonotype was picked up many times. No antigen is known for it. This sequence originates from a human donor with aplastic anemia. This chain links TRBV5-5 with TRBJ1-2; no clear D. Input material: sorted CD4+, CD8+, or CD8+CD57+ T cells (not recorded which) from PBMCs. The CDR3 DNA follows: TGTGCCAGCAGCCTCAGTCCGGGGTTCCTTAGCTACACCTTC. It is translated as CASSLSPGFLSYTF.